These 5 T cell receptor beta chains share one sample of origin, sequenced in a study of identifying expanded T cells in peripheral blood. The method was immunoSEQ multiplex PCR; TCRdb's version includes in-frame clones alone and lacks a portion of them. The sample includes some 99,000 clones, 88% of them seen just once. The sample consisted of blood. The receptors here all came from a person aged 18 to 75 in good health.

The chain joins TRBV9 to TRBJ2-5, with 8 bases matching TRBD1. Germline CDR1 and CDR2: SGDLS and YYNGEE. The CDR3 runs 16 residues. Germline trimming cut 0 bases from V and 8 bases from J; bases unmatched to any gene: 12. Written as DNA, the CDR3 is TGTGCCAGCAGCGTAGGACAGGGGCCTCAGACGGGTACCCAGTACTTC. This translates into CASSVGQGPQTGTQYF.

V and J are TRBV19 and TRBJ1-2; TRBD1 might be the D (5 bases). In germline, CDR1 is LNHDA, CDR2 SQIVND (reference sequence). The ends were cut back, 5 bases at V and 4 bases at J, with 11 bases in the middle. The CDR3 has 13 amino acids. The chain's CDR3 is CASSADSSYGYTF. CDR3 nucleotide sequence: TGTGCCAGTAGTGCCGACAGTTCCTATGGCTACACCTTC.

V gene TRBV7-2 combines with J gene TRBJ2-3, with 10 nucleotides matching TRBD1. The J segment lost 7 bases and the V segment lost 5 bases, leaving 6 bases of the junction unmatched. Germline values: CDR1 SGHTA, CDR2 FQGNSA. The CDR3 sequence is 14 residues long. The CDR3 DNA is TGTGCCAGCAGCCGGGACAGGGGTCACCATACGCAGTATTTT. Encoded protein: CASSRDRGHHTQYF.

The chain uses TRBV29-1 and TRBJ2-7; D possibly corresponds to TRBD1 (6 bases). Germline CDR1 SQVTM, CDR2 ANQGSEA. V shed 7 bases and J shed 0 bases, with 31 bases lying between them. This CDR3 region has 19 residues. DNA for the CDR3: TGCAGCGCGCGCCGTGGTGGTGTCAAGGGACACCCAAACTCCTACGAGCAGTACTTC. It translates to CSARRGGVKGHPNSYEQYF.

This CDR3 reads CASSYSSGIYEQYF. The DNA of the CDR3 is TGTGCCAGCAGTTACTCGTCAGGGATCTACGAGCAGTACTTC. The chain links TRBV6-5 to TRBJ2-7, with D tentatively TRBD1 (5 bases). This CDR3 is built from 14 residues. Germline V gives CDR1 MNHEY, CDR2 SVGAGI. V lost 0 bases and J lost 3, with 9 bases in between.